This T cell receptor (beta chain) was identified in a study of cytomegalovirus exposure and HLA in healthy donors. General study findings and limits: Donor immune exposure was known only as CMV serostatus. High specificity and sensitivity for cytomegalovirus status were reported for the classifier. Later work found most CMV-associated TCR beta chains apparently HLA-restricted. Highly shared sequence variants in one cluster were likely a sequencing artifact.

V was pared by 4 bases and J by 4 bases, with 9 bases of the junction left unmatched. The CDR3 runs to 15 residues. Germline assignment: CDR1 SGHRS and CDR2 YFSETQ. The primer mix had 60 Vbeta and 13 Jbeta primers. Sequencing was performed with immunoSEQ multiplex PCR; in TCRdb, only in-frame clones are kept and a portion is missing. The sample comprises over 110,000 clones, approximately 79% of which are singletons, and more than 0.95% rests with the top ten. This clone was detected only once. The antigen is undetermined. Sequencing input: PBMCs. This chain links TRBV5-1 with TRBJ1-2, with 8 bases that match TRBD1. The sequence was obtained from a man between 18 and 29 years old in good health and CMV-seronegative. CDR3 in DNA: TGCGCCAGCAGCCCGGGACAGGCGGAAGGCTATGGCTACACCTTC. It translates to CASSPGQAEGYGYTF.